The T cell receptor beta chain described here comes from a study of blood T cell repertoires in COVID-19. At the level of the study: Both acute and convalescent COVID-19 samples were obtained from the United States, Italy and Spain.

CDR3 length equals 16 residues. V shed 0 bases and J 10 bases; nucleotides not matched to a gene: 10. CDR1 SGHRS and CDR2 YFSETQ come from the germline V gene. Living in 24 US areas, the participants were between about 18 and 100 years of age. Categorization into cohorts depended on clinical history that participants reported. Original handling: Reference gene primer amplification in the assay estimated nucleated cell counts. Clones were sequenced by immunoSEQ multiplex PCR, and TCRdb holds only the in-frame ones, with some missing. The V and J calls and clone size were taken over from that table, and D and trimming were inferred from the DNA. The repertoire holds under 300,000 clones, with approximately 89% as singletons.

The source of this sequence is a woman aged 40 to 50 with acute COVID-19. The V and J genes are TRBV5-1 and TRBJ2-1, with 10 bases fitting TRBD2. The source material was PBMCs or T cells enriched from blood (not recorded which). DNA for the CDR3: TGCGCCAGCAGCTTGGGCGATAGCGGGGGGCCCGGGGAGCAGTTCTTC. This gives the protein CASSLGDSGGPGEQFF.